These 8 T cell receptor beta chains originate from one sample sequenced in a study of blood T cells in healthy people across ages (dated by TCRdb to 2015 to 2017). The library relied on 5' RACE. Sequencer: Illumina HiSeq 2500. The second PCR ran for about 6 to 12 cycles and used a J-beta primer mix along with a sample-barcoded 5' primer. The public reads were reanalyzed by TCRdb: fastp trimming at Q25, MiXCR alignment, in-frame beta chains only. One record per CDR3 amino acid sequence lists the most common genes and DNA. In this sample the table shows roughly 500,000 distinct CDR3 sequences, nearly 25% of which occur a single time. The ten largest clones capture approximately 10% of the sample. This sample was shared with a second study, whose subject was T cells of mothers and their children.

Material: blood. The receptors here all came from a boy between 5 and 17 years old in good health.

This clonotype was counted many times. This chain uses TRBV12-3 or TRBV12-4 with TRBJ2-5; tentative D call: TRBD2 (6 bases). Trimming pared 6 bases from V and 1 base from J, leaving 18 bases between. This CDR3 has 16 amino acids. CDR3 DNA: TGTGCCAGCAGCACCTTTGTCGCGGGGCGCCAAGAGACCCAGTACTTC. Its translation: CASSTFVAGRQETQYF.

This chain uses TRBV28 with TRBJ1-5, with no clear D. V was shortened by 2 bases and J by 4 bases, with 12 bases between the two germline ends. The CDR3 length is 15 residues. Germline-derived CDR1 and CDR2 are MDHEN and SYDVKM. CDR3 bases: TGTGCCAGCAGTTTAATTGGCGGCGGGAATCAGCCCCAGCATTTT. Protein: CASSLIGGGNQPQHF.

The table lists this clonotype with a few counts. This chain links TRBV28 with TRBJ1-3; D is uncertain. CDR3 size: 15 residues. The germline V gene encodes CDR1 MDHEN and CDR2 SYDVKM. The germline V and J ends were trimmed by 1 base and 2 bases, with 9 bases remaining between them. The CDR3 here is CASSLSLGTGNTIYF. The CDR3 region has the DNA TGTGCCAGCAGTTTATCTCTTGGGACTGGAAACACCATATATTTT.

The chain combines TRBV20-1 with TRBJ2-1, with 7 bases aligning to TRBD2. The end of the DNA is better explained by TRBJ2-5, so the J call may be wrong. Germline CDR1 and CDR2: DFQATT and SNEGSKA (reference sequence). The CDR3 covers 14 residues. The CDR3 region is CSATKRGSQETQYF. CDR3 nucleotide sequence: TGCAGTGCGACCAAGCGGGGAAGTCAAGAGACCCAGTACTTC.

This clonotype was observed a handful of times. The chain has TRBV6-5 and TRBJ1-2, with 7 bases aligning to TRBD1. The V gene end was trimmed by 0 bases and the J gene end by 2 bases; junction bases not matched to a gene: 6. Germline CDR1 and CDR2: MNHEY and SVGAGI. This CDR3 has 16 amino acids. CDR3 amino acids: CASSYSPGGVNYGYTF. CDR3 nucleotides: TGTGCCAGCAGTTACTCGCCAGGGGGTGTCAACTATGGCTACACCTTC.

The chain links TRBV20-1 to TRBJ1-4; 7 nucleotides line up with TRBD1. CDR3 length: 15 residues. V shed 0 bases, J shed 4 bases, and the junction held 5 bases outside the gene matches. From germline, CDR1 is DFQATT and CDR2 SNEGSKA (reference sequence). CDR3 sequence (DNA): TGCAGTGCTAGAGATCACGGGACAGATAATGAAAAACTGTTTTTT. It encodes CSARDHGTDNEKLFF.

This chain connects TRBV6-5 to TRBJ1-4, with 9 bases aligning to TRBD1. Looked up from germline, CDR1 is MNHEY and CDR2 is SVGAGI. V dropped 0 bases and J dropped 8; count of bases not matched to a gene: 7. The CDR3 sequence is 16 residues long. The DNA for the CDR3 is TGTGCCAGCAGTTACTCGGTTGGGACAGGGAGCGAAAAACTGTTTTTT. Its translation: CASSYSVGTGSEKLFF.

The CDR3 reads CASSQESDRYYEQYF. The CDR3 nucleotides read TGCGCCAGCAGCCAAGAAAGTGACAGGTACTACGAGCAGTACTTC. The J gene is TRBJ2-5, the V gene TRBV4-1; TRBD1 is a possible D gene (6 bases). The closer fit of TRBJ2-7 to the DNA end suggests the J call may be wrong. Germline V gives CDR1 MGHRA, CDR2 YSYEKL. The CDR3 is made up of 15 amino acids.